By frequency in the sample, the clone carrying this TCR beta chain is medium-sized. The antigen is not known. Healthy bone marrow donors made up the cohort. The primer mix had 60 Vbeta and 13 Jbeta primers. The table came from immunoSEQ multiplex PCR; TCRdb's copy has only in-frame clones and leaves some out. This table holds about 96,000 clones, roughly 74% found once. Trimming took off 4 bases at V and 7 bases at J, with 21 bases between the two ends. The germline V gene has CDR1 SGDLS and CDR2 YYNGEE. The CDR3 totals 17 residues. This sample is part of a study of cytomegalovirus exposure and HLA in healthy donors. At the level of the study: When fewer than 400 donors were genotyped, over 80% of them were found to fall in the Caucasian-associated ancestry cluster.

Study conclusions and caveats: For most subjects, TCR beta sequences were reported to predict HLA-A and HLA-B alleles with accuracy.

The source is an older woman in good health and CMV-seropositive. V and J are TRBV9 and TRBJ1-6; D may be TRBD1 (6 bases). Material for sequencing was PBMCs. For the CDR3, the DNA is TGTGCCAGCAGCTCCTACAGGGTTCCATCTTCGAATTCACCCCTCCACTTT. This encodes CASSSYRVPSSNSPLHF. Using reference TRBV9 and TRBJ1-6 for the parts outside the CDR3, the full variable domain is DSGVTQTPKHLITATGQRVTLRCSPRSGDLSVYWYQQSLDQGLQFLIQYYNGEERAKGNILERFSAQQFPDLHSELNLSSLELGDSALYFCASSSYRVPSSNSPLHFGNGTRLTVT.